These T cell receptor beta chains were read from a single sample in a study of TIL therapy for anti-PD-1-resistant metastatic lung cancer. Profiling relied on immunoSEQ multiplex PCR, and the TCRdb table lists in-frame clones only, not all of them. This sample carries about 47,000 clones, 86% of them seen once, and the ten largest clones take around 5.1%. The sample here was blood, taken at baseline. The receptor set was obtained from a person between 25 and 79 years old with non-small cell lung cancer. CDR3s include the opening cysteine and the closing phenylalanine or tryptophan. The D gene is left open where the match is weak. Where a row states a size, it is once, few, many or the class of an expanded clone; other rows omit it.

abundance: NA; v_gene: TRBV20-1; j_gene: TRBJ2-7; d_gene: TRBD2; CDR3nt: TGCAGTGCCGGGGGGAGCTACGAGCAGTACTTC; CDR3aa: CSAGGSYEQYF
abundance: NA; v_gene: TRBV24-1; j_gene: TRBJ2-1; d_gene: TRBD2; CDR3nt: TGTGCCACCAGTGATAGGAGCGGGAGGTACAGCTCCTACAATGAGCAGTTCTTC; CDR3aa: CATSDRSGRYSSYNEQFF
abundance: few; v_gene: TRBV30; j_gene: TRBJ1-1; d_gene: NA; CDR3nt: TGTGCTCATGGAGCGAACACTGAAGCTTTCTTT; CDR3aa: CAHGANTEAFF
abundance: NA; v_gene: TRBV18; j_gene: TRBJ2-6; d_gene: NA; CDR3nt: TGTGCCAGCTCCCCGAGGGCCAACGTCCTGACTTTC; CDR3aa: CASSPRANVLTF
abundance: NA; v_gene: TRBV30; j_gene: TRBJ1-4; d_gene: NA; CDR3nt: TGTGCCTGGAGTGGGGACGTCGGACTGGGTGAAAAACTGTTTTTT; CDR3aa: CAWSGDVGLGEKLFF
abundance: NA; v_gene: TRBV7-8; j_gene: TRBJ2-2; d_gene: NA; CDR3nt: TGTGCCAACAGGGACTACAACACCGGGGAGCTGTTTTTT; CDR3aa: CANRDYNTGELFF
abundance: NA; v_gene: TRBV27; j_gene: TRBJ1-2; d_gene: NA; CDR3nt: TGTGCCAGCAGTTTCGCCCCCAAATATGGCTACACCTTC; CDR3aa: CASSFAPKYGYTF
abundance: NA; v_gene: TRBV7-8; j_gene: TRBJ1-5; d_gene: TRBD1; CDR3nt: TGTGCCAGCAGCAAGGGACAGGGCGTTAATCAGCCCCAGCATTTT; CDR3aa: CASSKGQGVNQPQHF
abundance: NA; v_gene: TRBV6-5; j_gene: TRBJ2-5; d_gene: TRBD2; CDR3nt: TGTGCCAGCAAGTGGGGACGGGGGGAAGAGACCCAGTACTTC; CDR3aa: CASKWGRGEETQYF
abundance: NA; v_gene: TRBV7-6; j_gene: TRBJ2-7; d_gene: NA; CDR3nt: TGTGCCAGCAGCTTAGCCCTCGCCCCCCTCGAGCAGTACTTC; CDR3aa: CASSLALAPLEQYF
abundance: NA; v_gene: TRBV30; j_gene: TRBJ2-2; d_gene: NA; CDR3nt: TGTGCCTGGAGTCAGGGCGACACCGGGGAGCTGTTTTTT; CDR3aa: CAWSQGDTGELFF
abundance: NA; v_gene: TRBV9; j_gene: TRBJ2-5; d_gene: NA; CDR3nt: TGTGCCAGCAGCGTAGGTGGGGCGGCAAGCGAGACCCAGTACTTC; CDR3aa: CASSVGGAASETQYF
abundance: NA; v_gene: TRBV27; j_gene: TRBJ1-2; d_gene: NA; CDR3nt: TGTGCCTCGGGCCCGGGGGCGGCCCTCTATGGCTACACCTTC; CDR3aa: CASGPGAALYGYTF
abundance: NA; v_gene: TRBV6-2/TRBV6-3; j_gene: TRBJ2-2; d_gene: TRBD2; CDR3nt: TGTGCCAGCAGTTACGGGTGGCTAGCGGGAGGGCCAACCGGGGAGCTGTTTTTT; CDR3aa: CASSYGWLAGGPTGELFF
abundance: NA; v_gene: TRBV18; j_gene: TRBJ2-5; d_gene: TRBD2; CDR3nt: TGTGCCAGCTCACCGGGACTAGCGGATCAAGAGACCCAGTACTTC; CDR3aa: CASSPGLADQETQYF
abundance: NA; v_gene: TRBV28; j_gene: TRBJ1-1; d_gene: NA; CDR3nt: TGTGCCAGCACCCCGACCCGCCTGAACACTGAAGCTTTCTTT; CDR3aa: CASTPTRLNTEAFF
abundance: NA; v_gene: TRBV6-5; j_gene: TRBJ2-7; d_gene: TRBD1; CDR3nt: TGTGCCAGCAGTTACTCCCGGCCAGGGGGCTCCTACGAGCAGTACTTC; CDR3aa: CASSYSRPGGSYEQYF
abundance: once; v_gene: TRBV9; j_gene: TRBJ1-5; d_gene: TRBD1; CDR3nt: TGTGCCAGCAGCGAGAAAGGACAGGGTTCACGGCCCCAGCATTTT; CDR3aa: CASSEKGQGSRPQHF
abundance: NA; v_gene: TRBV7-8; j_gene: TRBJ2-3; d_gene: NA; CDR3nt: TGTGCCAGCAGCTTCGACAGGCCGGGGGATACGCAGTATTTT; CDR3aa: CASSFDRPGDTQYF
abundance: NA; v_gene: TRBV11-3; j_gene: TRBJ2-1; d_gene: NA; CDR3nt: TGTGCCAGCAGCTTAGCCCCCCAGGCAGGGGCTGAGCAGTTCTTC; CDR3aa: CASSLAPQAGAEQFF
abundance: NA; v_gene: TRBV7-8; j_gene: TRBJ2-5; d_gene: NA; CDR3nt: TGTGCCAGCAGCTTGGGGGGCTGGGAGACCCAGTACTTC; CDR3aa: CASSLGGWETQYF
abundance: NA; v_gene: TRBV30; j_gene: TRBJ1-1; d_gene: NA; CDR3nt: TGTGCCTGGATTCAACTCCCCGTGAACACTGAAGCTTTCTTT; CDR3aa: CAWIQLPVNTEAFF
abundance: NA; v_gene: TRBV20-1; j_gene: TRBJ1-5; d_gene: NA; CDR3nt: TGCAGTGCTAGTGTCTGGCAGGTTGGAATATTCGGCAATCAGCCCCAGCATTTT; CDR3aa: CSASVWQVGIFGNQPQHF
abundance: NA; v_gene: TRBV10-2; j_gene: TRBJ1-5; d_gene: NA; CDR3nt: TGCGCCATCGGACATACCAATCAGCCCCAGCATTTT; CDR3aa: CAIGHTNQPQHF
abundance: once; v_gene: TRBV27; j_gene: TRBJ2-4; d_gene: TRBD2; CDR3nt: TGTGCCAGCAGTTTGGGTCGGGAGGGCCTCGGCATTCAGTACTTC; CDR3aa: CASSLGREGLGIQYF
abundance: once; v_gene: TRBV5-6; j_gene: TRBJ2-3; d_gene: TRBD2; CDR3nt: TGTGCCAGCAGCACCCTAGCGGGAGATTTAGATACGCAGTATTTT; CDR3aa: CASSTLAGDLDTQYF
abundance: NA; v_gene: TRBV27; j_gene: TRBJ1-4; d_gene: NA; CDR3nt: TGTGCCAGCAGTCCATCAGGGGTACCGGCCGCAACTAATGAAAAACTGTTTTTT; CDR3aa: CASSPSGVPAATNEKLFF
abundance: NA; v_gene: TRBV28; j_gene: TRBJ2-5; d_gene: NA; CDR3nt: TGTGCCAGCAGTTTAAAACAGGGGGGGGAGACCCAGTACTTC; CDR3aa: CASSLKQGGETQYF
abundance: NA; v_gene: TRBV7-9; j_gene: TRBJ1-3; d_gene: NA; CDR3nt: TGTGCCAGCAGCTTAGGGTCCACGGGAAACACCATATATTTT; CDR3aa: CASSLGSTGNTIYF
abundance: NA; v_gene: TRBV19; j_gene: TRBJ2-6; d_gene: TRBD1; CDR3nt: TGTGCCAGTAGTACTAACAGGGGTGGTGGGGCCAACGTCCTGACTTTC; CDR3aa: CASSTNRGGGANVLTF
abundance: NA; v_gene: TRBV24-1; j_gene: TRBJ2-5; d_gene: NA; CDR3nt: TGTGCCACCAGTGATTTGGAGACCCAGTACTTC; CDR3aa: CATSDLETQYF
abundance: NA; v_gene: TRBV29-1; j_gene: TRBJ2-3; d_gene: NA; CDR3nt: TGCAGCGTTGAGGGGACCTCTTACACAGATACGCAGTATTTT; CDR3aa: CSVEGTSYTDTQYF
abundance: NA; v_gene: TRBV30; j_gene: TRBJ1-2; d_gene: NA; CDR3nt: TGTGCCTCTTCTCCCCTACACTATGGCTACACCTTC; CDR3aa: CASSPLHYGYTF
abundance: NA; v_gene: TRBV4-2; j_gene: TRBJ2-6; d_gene: NA; CDR3nt: TGTGCCAGCAGCCAAGATGAAGGTACTGGGGCCAACGTCCTGACTTTC; CDR3aa: CASSQDEGTGANVLTF
abundance: NA; v_gene: TRBV27; j_gene: TRBJ1-5; d_gene: NA; CDR3nt: TGTGCCAGCAGTTTATCCCAACCTGGGCGGACCAATCAGCCCCAGCATTTT; CDR3aa: CASSLSQPGRTNQPQHF
abundance: NA; v_gene: TRBV18; j_gene: TRBJ2-1; d_gene: TRBD2; CDR3nt: TGTGCCAGCTCGCTAGCGGGGTACAATGAGCAGTTCTTC; CDR3aa: CASSLAGYNEQFF